This TCR beta chain emerged from a study of CD8 T cells in ankylosing spondylitis. Findings and caveats of the study: A CD8+ phenotype characterized the disease-linked clones, which were relatively rare in peripheral blood. Significant enrichment of disease-linked clones was reported in matched ankylosing spondylitis synovial fluid.

The CDR3 spans 15 residues. V lost 0 bases, J lost 0 bases, and 6 bases lay in between. CDR1 and CDR2 (germline): SNHLY, FYNNEI. The table lists this clonotype with many counts. Antigen specificity is unknown. Quantitative 5'-RACE with molecular barcodes produced the TCR beta libraries. Using its own MiXCR run on the 5' RACE reads, TCRdb lists one record per CDR3 protein. The sample has about 130,000 distinct CDR3 sequences, roughly an eighth seen once. This chain joins TRBV2 and TRBJ2-1, with D uncertain. Sequenced material: blood, either unsorted or a sorted T cell fraction (not recorded which). The receptor was derived from a female donor with ankylosing spondylitis or in good health (not recorded which). The CDR3 nucleotides read TGTGCCAGCAGTGAAGCCGGGTCCTCCTACAATGAGCAGTTCTTC. The encoded protein is CASSEAGSSYNEQFF.